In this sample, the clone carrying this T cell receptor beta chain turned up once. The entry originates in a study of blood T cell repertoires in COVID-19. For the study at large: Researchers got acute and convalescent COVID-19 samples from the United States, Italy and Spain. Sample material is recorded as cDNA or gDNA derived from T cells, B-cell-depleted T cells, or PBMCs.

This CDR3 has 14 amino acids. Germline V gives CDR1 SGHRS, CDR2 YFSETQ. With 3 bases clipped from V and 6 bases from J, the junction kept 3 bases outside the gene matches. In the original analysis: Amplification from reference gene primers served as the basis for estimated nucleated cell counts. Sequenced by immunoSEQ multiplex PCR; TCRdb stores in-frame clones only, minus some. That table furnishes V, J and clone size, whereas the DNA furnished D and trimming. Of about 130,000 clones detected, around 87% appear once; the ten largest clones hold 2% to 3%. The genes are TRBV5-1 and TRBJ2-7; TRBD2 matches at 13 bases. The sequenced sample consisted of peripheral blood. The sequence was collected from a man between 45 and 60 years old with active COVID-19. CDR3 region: CASSSGLAGREQYF. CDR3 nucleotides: TGCGCCAGCAGCTCGGGACTAGCGGGGCGCGAGCAGTACTTC.